Below are 12 T cell receptor beta chains sequenced from a single sample in a study of shared clonotypes between healthy human individuals. The repertoire was sequenced with immunoSEQ multiplex PCR; TCRdb's copy has only in-frame clones and lacks some. The data show roughly 1,100,000 clones, with around 76% seen just once and 1.4% held by the top ten. Sequencing was done on a sample of memory CD4+ T cells sorted from blood. As for subset: CD45RA-negative fraction. The receptors stem from a young man in good health.

The chain uses TRBV18 and TRBJ2-7; TRBD1 might be the D (6 bases). This CDR3 comprises 13 residues. The V gene lost 6 bases and the J gene lost 6 bases, with 15 bases spanning the gap. CDR1 KGHSH and CDR2 LQKENI come from the germline V gene. This CDR3 is CASSQQGTGEQYF. CDR3 nucleotide sequence: TGTGCCAGCTCCCAACAGGGTACTGGCGAGCAGTACTTC.

The gene calls are TRBV14 and TRBJ1-6; D unclear. Germline V lookup: CDR1 SGHDN, CDR2 FVKESK. Trimming cost V 3 bases and J 7 bases, with 10 bases left between them. The CDR3 is 14 amino acids. CDR3 region: CASSHTTANSPLHF. The CDR3 DNA reads TGTGCCAGCAGCCATACTACAGCAAATTCACCCCTCCACTTT.

This clone was counted at least ten times. Other DNA variants within this sample encode the same CDR3. V gene TRBV30 combines with J gene TRBJ1-1; TRBD1 agrees at 11 bases. After removal of 1 base from V and 1 base from J, the junction contained 2 bases not matched to a gene. CDR1 is GTSNPN and CDR2 is SVGIG in the germline V gene (reference sequence). The CDR3 consists of 15 residues. CDR3 protein: CAWSGTGGKNTEAFF. The CDR3 nucleotides are TGTGCCTGGAGTGGGACAGGGGGCAAGAACACTGAAGCTTTCTTT.

In this sample, this clone turned up a few times. The chain uses TRBV5-1 and TRBJ2-7; possible D gene TRBD1, 6 bases. Germline CDR1 and CDR2: SGHRS and YFSETQ. This CDR3 is 15 amino acids long. With 0 bases removed from V and 2 bases from J, the gap between germline ends came to 12 bases. The CDR3 nucleotides read TGCGCCAGCAGCTTGGCCTGGACAGCCGCCTACGAGCAGTACTTC. Amino acids: CASSLAWTAAYEQYF. The complete variable domain, with remaining parts taken from reference TRBV5-1 and TRBJ2-7, reads KAGVTQTPRYLIKTRGQQVTLSCSPISGHRSVSWYQQTPGQGLQFLFEYFSETQRNKGNFPGRFSGRQFSNSRSEMNVSTLELGDSALYLCASSLAWTAAYEQYFGPGTRLTVT.

The rearrangement links TRBV12-5 to TRBJ2-2, with 7 bases fitting TRBD1. Germline loops: CDR1 LGHNT, CDR2 FRNRAP. Losses at the gene ends were 1 base for V and 4 bases for J; bases not matched to a gene: 9. There are 17 residues in the CDR3. CDR3 protein: CASGLGREQGRTGELFF. In nucleotides, the CDR3 is TGTGCTAGTGGTTTGGGACGGGAACAGGGGCGCACCGGGGAGCTGTTTTTT.

This chain joins TRBV25-1 and TRBJ1-1; no reliable D call. With 4 bases removed from V and 1 base from J, the gap between germline ends came to 7 bases. Germline CDR1 MGHDK, CDR2 SYGVNS. CDR3 length: 13 residues. The CDR3 reads CASSADPNTEAFF. CDR3 DNA: TGTGCCAGCAGTGCGGACCCGAACACTGAAGCTTTCTTT. The entire variable domain, with the rest obtained from reference TRBV25-1 and TRBJ1-1, is as follows: EADIYQTPRYLVIGTGKKITLECSQTMGHDKMYWYQQDPGMELHLIHYSYGVNSTEKGDLSSESTVSRIRTEHFPLTLESARPSHTSQYLCASSADPNTEAFFGQGTRLTVV.

This rearrangement joins TRBV4-2 to TRBJ2-1, with 9 bases aligning to TRBD2. V shed 0 bases, J shed 8 bases, and the junction held 11 bases outside the gene matches. Per the germline V gene, CDR1 is LGHNA and CDR2 is YNFKEQ. The CDR3 consists of 17 residues. As DNA, the CDR3 is TGTGCCAGCAGCCAAGAGGGAGGGGCTAGCGGGGAGGATGAGCAGTTCTTC. Translation gives CASSQEGGASGEDEQFF.

This clone was recorded only once. This rearrangement joins TRBV7-3 to TRBJ1-1; D is ambiguous. The length of the CDR3 is 15 residues. V lost 2 bases and J lost 2, with 12 bases in between. Germline V gives CDR1 SGHTA, CDR2 FQGTGA. The CDR3 DNA reads as TGTGCCAGCAGCTTACAGTGGTCGAGTAACACTGAAGCTTTCTTT. It specifies CASSLQWSSNTEAFF.

This chain links TRBV7-2 with TRBJ2-1, with TRBD2 matching 9 bases. The V segment lost 1 base and the J segment 2 bases; nucleotides outside the gene matches: 3. The CDR3 sequence is 16 residues long. Germline CDR1 reads SGHTA; CDR2 reads FQGNSA. The CDR3 coding sequence is TGTGCCAGCAGCTTAGAAGCGGGAGGTACCTACAATGAGCAGTTCTTC. Translation gives CASSLEAGGTYNEQFF.

The rearrangement joins TRBV10-3 to TRBJ1-3, with a tentative D call TRBD1 (6 bases). V was pared by 8 bases and J by 3 bases, with 17 bases between. CDR1 ENHRY and CDR2 SYGVKD come from the germline V gene. The CDR3 is 15 amino acids. The CDR3 bases are TGTGCCATCTCGGTTTATGCAGGGGTTGGAAACACCATATATTTT. This sequence encodes CAISVYAGVGNTIYF.

The CDR3 nucleotides are TGCGCCAGCAGCCCCGCCTCGACAGGGGGCGTTTTAGATGAGCAGTTCTTC. It specifies CASSPASTGGVLDEQFF. J is TRBJ2-1 and V is TRBV5-1; TRBD1 matches 10 bases. The J segment lost 8 bases and the V segment lost 4 bases, leaving 15 bases of the junction unmatched. Germline assignment: CDR1 SGHRS and CDR2 YFSETQ. The CDR3 is 17 amino acids. The entire variable domain, with the rest obtained from reference TRBV5-1 and TRBJ2-1, is as follows: KAGVTQTPRYLIKTRGQQVTLSCSPISGHRSVSWYQQTPGQGLQFLFEYFSETQRNKGNFPGRFSGRQFSNSRSEMNVSTLELGDSALYLCASSPASTGGVLDEQFFGPGTRLTVL.

V is TRBV5-6 and J is TRBJ2-7, with 11 nucleotides matching TRBD1. The CDR3 spans 15 residues. Unmatched junction bases numbered 7, after V lost 4 bases and J lost 4 bases. The germline gives CDR1 SGHDT, CDR2 YYEEEE. CDR3 residues: CASSPVGTGGYEQYF. The CDR3 nucleotides are TGTGCCAGCAGCCCCGTAGGGACAGGGGGGTACGAGCAGTACTTC. The entire variable domain, with the rest obtained from reference TRBV5-6 and TRBJ2-7, is as follows: DAGVTQSPTHLIKTRGQQVTLRCSPKSGHDTVSWYQQALGQGPQFIFQYYEEEERQRGNFPDRFSGHQFPNYSSELNVNALLLGDSALYLCASSPVGTGGYEQYFGPGTRLTVT.